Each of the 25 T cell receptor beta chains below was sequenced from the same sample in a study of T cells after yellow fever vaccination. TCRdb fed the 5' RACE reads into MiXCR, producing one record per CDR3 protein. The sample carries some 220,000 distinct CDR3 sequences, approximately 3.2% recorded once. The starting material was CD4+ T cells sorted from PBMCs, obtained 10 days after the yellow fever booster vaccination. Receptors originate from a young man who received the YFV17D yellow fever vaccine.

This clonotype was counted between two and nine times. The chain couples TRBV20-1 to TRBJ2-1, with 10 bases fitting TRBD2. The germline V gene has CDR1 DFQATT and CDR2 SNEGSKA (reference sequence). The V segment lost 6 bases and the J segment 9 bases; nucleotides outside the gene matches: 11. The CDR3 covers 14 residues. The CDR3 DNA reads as TGCAGTGCCACCGAGCGGGGGGGCTTGCGTGAGCAGTTCTTC. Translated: CSATERGGLREQFF.

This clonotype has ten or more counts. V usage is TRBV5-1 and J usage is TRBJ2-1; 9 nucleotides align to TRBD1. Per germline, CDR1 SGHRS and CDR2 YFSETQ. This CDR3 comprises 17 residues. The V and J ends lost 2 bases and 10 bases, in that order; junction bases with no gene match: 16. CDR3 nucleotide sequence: TGCGCCAGCAGCTTCAGTTTGGCGAGGACAGGGGCTCTAGAGCAGTTCTTC. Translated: CASSFSLARTGALEQFF.

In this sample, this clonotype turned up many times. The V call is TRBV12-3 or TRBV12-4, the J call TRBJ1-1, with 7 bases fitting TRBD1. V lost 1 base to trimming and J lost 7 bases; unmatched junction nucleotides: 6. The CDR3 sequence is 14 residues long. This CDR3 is CASSLVPGQHEAFF. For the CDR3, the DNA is TGTGCCAGCAGTTTAGTCCCGGGACAGCATGAAGCTTTCTTT.

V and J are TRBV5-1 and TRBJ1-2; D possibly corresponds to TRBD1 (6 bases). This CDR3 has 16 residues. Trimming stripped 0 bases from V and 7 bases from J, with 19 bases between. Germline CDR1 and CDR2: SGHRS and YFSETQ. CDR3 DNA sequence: TGCGCCAGCAGCTTGGGGGGAACAGGGATTCTCGGTGGCTACACCTTC. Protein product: CASSLGGTGILGGYTF.

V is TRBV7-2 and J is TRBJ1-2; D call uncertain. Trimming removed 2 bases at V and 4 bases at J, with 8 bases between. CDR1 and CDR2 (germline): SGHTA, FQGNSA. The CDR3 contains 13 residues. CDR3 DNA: TGTGCCAGCAGCTTACCGGCTTTCTATGGCTACACCTTC. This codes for CASSLPAFYGYTF. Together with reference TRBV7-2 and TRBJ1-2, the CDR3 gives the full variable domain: GAGVSQSPSNKVTEKGKDVELRCDPISGHTALYWYRQSLGQGLEFLIYFQGNSAPDKSGLPSDRFSAERTGGSVSTLTIQRTQQEDSAVYLCASSLPAFYGYTFGSGTRLTVV.

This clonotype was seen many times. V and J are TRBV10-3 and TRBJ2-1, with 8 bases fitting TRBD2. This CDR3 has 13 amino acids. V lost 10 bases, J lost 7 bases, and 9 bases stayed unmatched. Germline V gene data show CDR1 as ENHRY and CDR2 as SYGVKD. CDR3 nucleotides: TGTGCCACAAAGCAAGCTAGCGGGAATGAGCAGTTCTTC. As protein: CATKQASGNEQFF.

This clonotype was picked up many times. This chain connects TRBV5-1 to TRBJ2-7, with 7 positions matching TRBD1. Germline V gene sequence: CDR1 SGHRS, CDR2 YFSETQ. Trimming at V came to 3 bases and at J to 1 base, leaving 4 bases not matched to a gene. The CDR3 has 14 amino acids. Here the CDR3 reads CASSSGQRSYEQYF. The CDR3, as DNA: TGCGCCAGCAGCTCGGGACAGAGGTCCTACGAGCAGTACTTC.

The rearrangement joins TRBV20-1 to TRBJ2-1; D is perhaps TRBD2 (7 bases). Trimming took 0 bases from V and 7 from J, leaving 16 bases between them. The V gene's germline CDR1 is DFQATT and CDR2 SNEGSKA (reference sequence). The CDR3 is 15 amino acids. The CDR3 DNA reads TGCAGTGCTAGAGAGAGGGCAGGGGAGGGTAATGAGCAGTTCTTC. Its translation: CSARERAGEGNEQFF.

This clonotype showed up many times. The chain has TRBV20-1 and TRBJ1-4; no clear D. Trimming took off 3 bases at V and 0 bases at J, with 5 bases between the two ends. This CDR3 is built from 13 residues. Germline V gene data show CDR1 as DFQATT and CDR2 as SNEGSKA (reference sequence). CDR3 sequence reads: CSASSSTNEKLFF. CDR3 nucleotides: TGCAGTGCTAGTAGCTCAACTAATGAAAAACTGTTTTTT.

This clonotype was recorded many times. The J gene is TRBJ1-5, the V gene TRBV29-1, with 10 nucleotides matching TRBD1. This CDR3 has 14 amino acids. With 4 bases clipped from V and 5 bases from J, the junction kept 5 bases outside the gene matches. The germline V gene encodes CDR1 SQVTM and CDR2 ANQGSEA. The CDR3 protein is CSVAGQGKDQPQHF. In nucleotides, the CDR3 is TGCAGCGTTGCGGGACAGGGGAAAGATCAGCCCCAGCATTTT.

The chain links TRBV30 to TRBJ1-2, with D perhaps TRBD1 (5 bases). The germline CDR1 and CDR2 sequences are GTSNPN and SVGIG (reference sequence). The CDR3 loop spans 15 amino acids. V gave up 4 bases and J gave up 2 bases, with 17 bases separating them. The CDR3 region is CAWTRGGTVNYGYTF. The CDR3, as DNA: TGTGCCTGGACTAGAGGTGGGACCGTAAACTATGGCTACACCTTC.

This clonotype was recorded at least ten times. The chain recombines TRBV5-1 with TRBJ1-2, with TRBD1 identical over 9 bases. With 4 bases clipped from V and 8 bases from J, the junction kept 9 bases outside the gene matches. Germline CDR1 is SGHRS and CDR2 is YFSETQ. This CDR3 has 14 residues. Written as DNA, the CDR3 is TGCGCCAGCAGCCGTAGGACAGGGGAAAGCGGCTACACCTTC. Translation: CASSRRTGESGYTF. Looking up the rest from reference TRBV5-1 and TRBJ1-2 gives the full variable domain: KAGVTQTPRYLIKTRGQQVTLSCSPISGHRSVSWYQQTPGQGLQFLFEYFSETQRNKGNFPGRFSGRQFSNSRSEMNVSTLELGDSALYLCASSRRTGESGYTFGSGTRLTVV.

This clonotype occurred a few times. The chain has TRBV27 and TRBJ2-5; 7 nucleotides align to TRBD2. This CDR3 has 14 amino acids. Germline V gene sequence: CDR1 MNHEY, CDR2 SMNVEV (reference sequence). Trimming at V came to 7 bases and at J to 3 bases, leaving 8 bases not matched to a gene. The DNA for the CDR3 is TGTGCCAGCACCCGCCGGGCGGGGGAAGAGACCCAGTACTTC. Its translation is CASTRRAGEETQYF.

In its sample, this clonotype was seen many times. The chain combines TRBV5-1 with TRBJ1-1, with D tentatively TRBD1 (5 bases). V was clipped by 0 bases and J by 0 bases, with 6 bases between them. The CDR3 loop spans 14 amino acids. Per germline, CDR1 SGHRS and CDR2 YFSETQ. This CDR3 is CASSLDRMNTEAFF. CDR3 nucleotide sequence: TGCGCCAGCAGCTTGGACAGGATGAACACTGAAGCTTTCTTT.

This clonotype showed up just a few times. In DNA form, the CDR3 reads TGTGCCAGCTCTAACCTCCTTAGCGGGGGGGCCCCTAATGAGCAGTTCTTC. Encoded protein: CASSNLLSGGAPNEQFF. The genes are TRBV27 and TRBJ2-1, with TRBD2 matching over 11 bases. V lost 8 bases, J lost 7 bases, and 16 bases stayed unmatched. The CDR3 consists of 17 residues. Germline loops: CDR1 MNHEY, CDR2 SMNVEV (reference sequence).

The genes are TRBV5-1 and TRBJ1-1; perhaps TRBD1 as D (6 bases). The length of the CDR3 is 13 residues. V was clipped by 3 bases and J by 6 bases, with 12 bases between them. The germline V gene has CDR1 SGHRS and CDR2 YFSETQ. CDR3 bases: TGCGCCAGCAGCTCTCAGGGGACCCCTGAAGCTTTCTTT. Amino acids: CASSSQGTPEAFF.

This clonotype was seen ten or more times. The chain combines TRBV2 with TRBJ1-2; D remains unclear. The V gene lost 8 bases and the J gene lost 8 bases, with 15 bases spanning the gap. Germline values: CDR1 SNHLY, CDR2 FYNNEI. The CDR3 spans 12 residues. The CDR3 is CASGWTLGGYTF. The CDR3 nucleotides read TGTGCCAGCGGATGGACTTTGGGGGGCTACACCTTC.

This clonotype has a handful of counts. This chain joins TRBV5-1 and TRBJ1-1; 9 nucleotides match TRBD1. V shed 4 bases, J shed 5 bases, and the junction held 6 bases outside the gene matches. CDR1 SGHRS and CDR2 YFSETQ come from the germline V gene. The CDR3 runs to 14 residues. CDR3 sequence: CASSKQGAQTEAFF. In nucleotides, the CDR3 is TGCGCCAGCAGCAAACAGGGGGCTCAAACTGAAGCTTTCTTT. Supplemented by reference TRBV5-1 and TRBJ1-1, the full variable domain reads KAGVTQTPRYLIKTRGQQVTLSCSPISGHRSVSWYQQTPGQGLQFLFEYFSETQRNKGNFPGRFSGRQFSNSRSEMNVSTLELGDSALYLCASSKQGAQTEAFFGQGTRLTVV.

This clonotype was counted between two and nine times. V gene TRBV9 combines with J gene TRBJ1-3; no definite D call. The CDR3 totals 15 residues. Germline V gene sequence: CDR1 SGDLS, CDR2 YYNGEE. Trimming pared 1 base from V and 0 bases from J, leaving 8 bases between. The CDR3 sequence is CASSVKPISGNTIYF. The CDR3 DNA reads TGTGCCAGCAGCGTAAAGCCAATCTCTGGAAACACCATATATTTT.

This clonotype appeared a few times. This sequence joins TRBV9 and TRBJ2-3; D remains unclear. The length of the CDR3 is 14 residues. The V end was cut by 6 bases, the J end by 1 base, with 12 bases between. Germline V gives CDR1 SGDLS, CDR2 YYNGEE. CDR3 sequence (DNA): TGTGCCAGCACCGACGGGCAGCGCACAGATACGCAGTATTTT. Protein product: CASTDGQRTDTQYF. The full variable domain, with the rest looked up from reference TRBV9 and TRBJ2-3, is DSGVTQTPKHLITATGQRVTLRCSPRSGDLSVYWYQQSLDQGLQFLIQYYNGEERAKGNILERFSAQQFPDLHSELNLSSLELGDSALYFCASTDGQRTDTQYFGPGTRLTVL.

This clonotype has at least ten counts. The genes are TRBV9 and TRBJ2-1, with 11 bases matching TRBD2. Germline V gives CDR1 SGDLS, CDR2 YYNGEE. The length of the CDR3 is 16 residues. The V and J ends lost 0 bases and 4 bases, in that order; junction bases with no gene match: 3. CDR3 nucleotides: TGTGCCAGCAGCGTAGTAGCGGGGGGGCTGTACAATGAGCAGTTCTTC. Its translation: CASSVVAGGLYNEQFF.

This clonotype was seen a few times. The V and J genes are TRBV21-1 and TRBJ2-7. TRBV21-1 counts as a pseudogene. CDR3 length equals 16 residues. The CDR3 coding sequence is TGTGCCAGCAGCAAAGTATCAGAGACACAAGATTCCGAGCAGTACGTC. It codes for CASSKVSETQDSEQYV.

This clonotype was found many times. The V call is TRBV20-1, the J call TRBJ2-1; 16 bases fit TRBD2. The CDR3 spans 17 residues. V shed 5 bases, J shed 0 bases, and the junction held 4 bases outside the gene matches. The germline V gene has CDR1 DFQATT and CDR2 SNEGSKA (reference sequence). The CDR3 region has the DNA TGCAGTGCTGGGACTAGCGGGGGGGCAAACTCCTACAATGAGCAGTTCTTC. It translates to CSAGTSGGANSYNEQFF.

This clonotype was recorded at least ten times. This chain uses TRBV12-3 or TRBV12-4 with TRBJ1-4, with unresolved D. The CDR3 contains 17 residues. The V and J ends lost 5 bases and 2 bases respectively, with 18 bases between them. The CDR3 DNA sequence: TGTGCCAGCAGTGGTGGAGGGCTGAGTTTTACTAATGAAAAACTGTTTTTT. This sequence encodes CASSGGGLSFTNEKLFF.

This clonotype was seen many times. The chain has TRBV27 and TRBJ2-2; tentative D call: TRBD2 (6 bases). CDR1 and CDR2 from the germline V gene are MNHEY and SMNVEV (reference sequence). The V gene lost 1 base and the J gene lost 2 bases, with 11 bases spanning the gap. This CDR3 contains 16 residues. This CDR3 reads CASSLWAGFNTGELFF. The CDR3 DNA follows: TGTGCCAGCAGTTTATGGGCGGGGTTTAACACCGGGGAGCTGTTTTTT.